This T cell receptor beta chain is drawn from a study of somatic mutations in cytotoxic T cells in rheumatoid arthritis. About the study: Flow sorting at nearly 100% purity was applied to some V beta antibody-stained T-cell populations, which included V beta1+ cells sequenced for TCRB.

General study findings and limits: Patients with rheumatoid arthritis did not differ significantly from age-matched healthy controls in CD8+ T-cell clonality. The study found CD8+ clonality increased with age in rheumatoid arthritis patients, not healthy controls. Antigens recognized by the expanded CD8+ clones were unknown.

The protocol was immunoSEQ multiplex PCR, while the TCRdb copy is restricted to in-frame clones and leaves out a portion. The table shows approximately 11,000 clones, with 74% occurring only once. Germline lookup yields CDR1 SGHTA and CDR2 FQGNSA. The V gene lost 4 bases and the J gene lost 2 bases, with 18 bases spanning the gap. The CDR3 sequence is 16 residues long. About this clone: Its antigen is not identified.

The TCR originated in a man aged 70 or older in good health. The sequenced material came from CD8+ T cells sorted from blood. The rearrangement uses TRBV7-2 and TRBJ2-7; weak D call: TRBD1 (6 bases). The CDR3 reads CASSSITGRNPYEQYF. The CDR3 nucleotides read TGTGCCAGCAGCTCAATAACAGGGAGAAACCCCTACGAGCAGTACTTC.